One sample yielded the 8 T cell receptor beta chains listed below, sequenced in a study of beta chain features in type 1 diabetes. As every portion of the isolated RNA was reverse transcribed, the sequencing read expressed TCRB transcripts. Sequencing used immunoSEQ multiplex PCR; TCRdb keeps in-frame clones, though not all of them. The table lists 150,000 or so clones, around 50% of them singletons. Source material: Tregs from blood. The receptor set was obtained from a man between 18 and 35 years old in good health.

The chain carries TRBV28 and TRBJ2-3; 10 nucleotides line up with TRBD2. Trimming at V came to 6 bases and at J to 1 base, leaving 10 bases not matched to a gene. Germline V gene data show CDR1 as MDHEN and CDR2 as SYDVKM. CDR3 length equals 17 residues. CDR3 DNA sequence: TGTGCCAGCAGCACTAGCGGGAAGGGGGCCGGCACAGATACGCAGTATTTT. Amino acids: CASSTSGKGAGTDTQYF.

This clone was observed a handful of times. The chain carries TRBV5-1 and TRBJ1-2; the match to TRBD1 covers 8 bases. V trimming: 0 bases; J trimming: 4 bases; junction bases outside the gene matches: 5. In germline, CDR1 is SGHRS, CDR2 YFSETQ. The CDR3 extends over 15 amino acids. The CDR3 DNA follows: TGCGCCAGCAGCTTGGTGGAAGGACAGGGCTATGGCTACACCTTC. This encodes CASSLVEGQGYGYTF.

V gene TRBV7-3 combines with J gene TRBJ2-1; 13 nucleotides match TRBD2. The CDR3 has 19 residues. V lost 7 bases and J lost 1; bases outside the gene matches: 13. The V gene's germline CDR1 is SGHTA and CDR2 FQGTGA. CDR3 region: CASTKPGTSGERSYNEQFF. CDR3 DNA sequence: TGTGCCAGCACCAAACCGGGGACTAGCGGGGAACGGTCCTACAATGAGCAGTTCTTC.

The chain employs TRBV4-2 and TRBJ2-7; possibly TRBD2 for D (6 bases). Looked up from germline, CDR1 is LGHNA and CDR2 is YNFKEQ. The ends were cut back, 1 base at V and 3 bases at J, with 7 bases in the middle. The CDR3 has 13 residues. The CDR3 region has the DNA TGTGCCAGCAGCCAAGTCGGGGGCTACGAGCAGTACTTC. Translation gives CASSQVGGYEQYF.

The rearrangement links TRBV27 to TRBJ2-7, with TRBD1 identical over 11 bases. The CDR3 loop spans 15 amino acids. V lost 5 bases and J lost 6; bases outside the gene matches: 9. The V gene's germline CDR1 is MNHEY and CDR2 SMNVEV (reference sequence). The CDR3 DNA reads as TGTGCCAGCAGTGGTTTGGGGACAGGGGGTGTCGAGCAGTACTTC. Translation gives CASSGLGTGGVEQYF.

The gene calls are TRBV25-1 and TRBJ1-1, with D unclear. Germline CDR1 MGHDK, CDR2 SYGVNS. V was shortened by 11 bases and J by 0 bases, with 13 bases between the two germline ends. The CDR3 contains 13 residues. The CDR3 sequence is CAVARDLNTEAFF. CDR3 coding DNA: TGTGCCGTGGCCCGGGATTTGAACACTGAAGCTTTCTTT.

This clone occurred a few times. The rearrangement joins TRBV29-1 to TRBJ1-1; 7 nucleotides agree with TRBD1. The CDR3 is made up of 12 amino acids. V lost 3 bases to trimming and J lost 4 bases; unmatched junction nucleotides: 2. CDR1 is SQVTM and CDR2 is ANQGSEA in the germline V gene. The chain's CDR3 is CSVETGTTEAFF. CDR3 DNA sequence: TGCAGCGTTGAGACAGGGACCACTGAAGCTTTCTTT.

J is TRBJ2-1 and V is TRBV7-9, with D possibly TRBD2 on 6 matching bases. Germline CDR1 is SEHNR and CDR2 is FQNEAQ (reference sequence). The length of the CDR3 is 15 residues. The V gene lost 8 bases and the J gene lost 0 bases, with 14 bases spanning the gap. This chain's CDR3 is CASPLGGASYNEQFF. CDR3 nucleotides: TGTGCCAGCCCCCTCGGAGGGGCCTCCTACAATGAGCAGTTCTTC. The entire variable domain, with the rest obtained from reference TRBV7-9 and TRBJ2-1, is as follows: DTGVSQNPRHKITKRGQNVTFRCDPISEHNRLYWYRQTLGQGPEFLTYFQNEAQLEKSRLLSDRFSAERPKGSFSTLEIQRTEQGDSAMYLCASPLGGASYNEQFFGPGTRLTVL.